These 31 T cell receptor beta chains originate from one sample sequenced in a study of CD8 T cells in ankylosing spondylitis. General study findings and limits: Ankylosing spondylitis blood appeared to carry a characteristic TCR beta motif of roughly 8 highly homologous variants.

Their antigen targets remain unknown. TCRdb re-called the 5' RACE reads through MiXCR, storing one row per CDR3 protein. The sample holds some 840,000 distinct CDR3 sequences; 12% are singletons and the top ten take approximately 0.46%. The sequencing input was blood, either unsorted or a sorted T cell fraction (not recorded which). The receptors come from a male donor with ankylosing spondylitis.

This clonotype was counted between two and nine times. The rearrangement uses TRBV9 and TRBJ2-7; possibly TRBD1 or TRBD2 for D (6 bases each). V was trimmed by 6 bases and J by 0 bases, leaving 16 bases between them. The CDR3 totals 15 residues. The germline gives CDR1 SGDLS, CDR2 YYNGEE. This chain's CDR3 is CASNGGGKGSYEQYF. The CDR3 DNA follows: TGTGCCAGCAACGGAGGGGGAAAAGGCTCCTACGAGCAGTACTTC.

The rearrangement uses TRBV5-1 and TRBJ1-1; possibly TRBD1 for D (5 bases). CDR1 is SGHRS, CDR2 YFSETQ, per germline. This CDR3 has 17 amino acids. Trimming cost V 1 base and J 0 bases, with 16 bases left between them. The CDR3 DNA sequence: TGCGCCAGCAGCTTGAGGGGAGGGCAGGAGCTGAACACTGAAGCTTTCTTT. Translated: CASSLRGGQELNTEAFF.

The chain has TRBV5-1 and TRBJ2-1; the match to TRBD2 covers 16 bases. J was trimmed by 4 bases and V by 3 bases; bases with no gene match: 1. The germline V gene has CDR1 SGHRS and CDR2 YFSETQ. The CDR3 has 16 residues. The CDR3: CASSWGLAGGYNEQFF. In nucleotides, the CDR3 is TGCGCCAGCAGCTGGGGACTAGCGGGAGGGTACAATGAGCAGTTCTTC.

The CDR3 is CASSQGIEQYQETQYF. CDR3 DNA sequence: TGTGCCAGTTCCCAGGGGATTGAGCAGTACCAAGAGACCCAGTACTTC. This chain connects TRBV12-3 or TRBV12-4 to TRBJ2-5; D might be TRBD1 (6 bases). The CDR3 totals 16 residues. Trimming pared 9 bases from V and 0 bases from J, leaving 20 bases between.

In its sample, this clonotype was seen a few times. The chain joins TRBV9 to TRBJ2-3; 12 bases are shared with TRBD2. CDR1 and CDR2 from the germline V gene are SGDLS and YYNGEE. The ends lost 0 bases at V and 6 bases at J; junction bases unmatched: 2. The CDR3 consists of 15 residues. The CDR3 DNA follows: TGTGCCAGCAGCGTAGGTCTAGCGGGAGGGGATACGCAGTATTTT. This gives the protein CASSVGLAGGDTQYF.

This clonotype was observed a handful of times. This chain joins TRBV20-1 and TRBJ2-5; tentatively, D is TRBD1 (5 bases). Trimming cost V 4 bases and J 5 bases, with 14 bases left between them. CDR3 size: 13 residues. The germline CDR1 and CDR2 sequences are DFQATT and SNEGSKA (reference sequence). CDR3 DNA sequence: TGCAGTGCTATGAGGACACCCGGGGAGACCCAGTACTTC. Translation: CSAMRTPGETQYF.

This rearrangement joins TRBV29-1 to TRBJ2-2; 8 positions agree with TRBD1. This CDR3 contains 16 residues. Per germline, CDR1 SQVTM and CDR2 ANQGSEA. The ends lost 4 bases at V and 4 bases at J; junction bases unmatched: 11. CDR3 DNA sequence: TGCAGCGTTGGATTCGGCAGGGGGCTACCCACCGGGGAGCTGTTTTTT. Translating gives CSVGFGRGLPTGELFF.

This clonotype was seen only a few times. The junction shows a germline mismatch at one end, possibly a read error. As DNA, the CDR3 is TGTGCTAGCAGCTTAGACCTAGCGGGAGTGTCCGGGGAGCTGTTTTTT. It translates to CASSLDLAGVSGELFF. This chain uses TRBV7-7 with TRBJ2-2; TRBD2 matches 10 bases. From germline, CDR1 is SSHAT and CDR2 FNYEAQ (reference sequence). The CDR3 contains 16 residues.

The sample holds a few counts of this clonotype. The V gene is TRBV5-5, the J gene TRBJ1-6; the match to TRBD1 covers 9 bases. The V gene end was trimmed by 4 bases and the J gene end by 7 bases; junction bases not matched to a gene: 6. Germline CDR1 is SGHKS and CDR2 is YYEKEE (reference sequence). CDR3 length: 15 amino acids. The CDR3 loop is CASSRWTGDNSPLHF. The CDR3 DNA follows: TGTGCCAGCAGCCGCTGGACAGGGGACAATTCACCCCTCCACTTT.

This clonotype appeared many times. The V call is TRBV4-3, the J call TRBJ2-7; tentatively, D is TRBD1 (5 bases). Trimming left V 0 bases short and J 4 bases short, with 7 bases between. The CDR3 spans 13 residues. CDR1 and CDR2 from the germline V gene are LGHNA and YSLEER. The CDR3: CASSQDQGYEQYF. The CDR3 DNA reads as TGCGCCAGCAGCCAAGATCAGGGATACGAGCAGTACTTC.

This clonotype was recorded at least ten times. This chain uses TRBV9 with TRBJ1-1; a weak D match, TRBD1 (5 bases). CDR1 is SGDLS and CDR2 is YYNGEE in the germline V gene. The CDR3 totals 13 residues. V was pared by 2 bases and J by 2 bases, with 7 bases between. CDR3 protein: CASSVTANTEAFF. The DNA for the CDR3 is TGTGCCAGCAGCGTGACAGCTAACACTGAAGCTTTCTTT.

The chain joins TRBV6-2 or TRBV6-3 to TRBJ2-5; D perhaps matches TRBD1 (6 bases). This CDR3 spans 15 amino acids. V lost 3 bases and J 2 bases, leaving 13 bases between the germline ends. Looked up from germline, CDR1 is MNHEY and CDR2 is SVGEGT. CDR3 sequence (DNA): TGTGCCAGCAGTTATTTGACAGGAGTGCAAGAGACCCAGTACTTC. Protein product: CASSYLTGVQETQYF.

This clonotype showed up just a few times. The chain uses TRBV5-1 and TRBJ2-7; D is perhaps TRBD1 or TRBD2 (5 bases each). Germline CDR1 and CDR2: SGHRS and YFSETQ. V shed 5 bases and J shed 5 bases, with 17 bases lying between them. The length of the CDR3 is 14 residues. This chain's CDR3 is CASRVSRGTHEQYF. The CDR3 nucleotides read TGCGCCAGCAGAGTTTCAAGAGGGACCCACGAGCAGTACTTC.

This chain joins TRBV2 and TRBJ2-1; possibly TRBD1 for D (5 bases). The CDR3 consists of 13 residues. V lost 7 bases to trimming and J lost 8 bases, with 15 bases between them. In germline, CDR1 is SNHLY, CDR2 FYNNEI. CDR3 nucleotide sequence: TGTGCCAGCAACATTGGGGTAGGGGATGAGCAGTTCTTC. Its protein is CASNIGVGDEQFF.

The sample holds a few counts of this clonotype. The CDR3 here is CASSHRAGTYEQYF. In DNA, the CDR3 is TGTGCCAGCAGCCACAGGGCAGGGACCTACGAGCAGTACTTC. The chain uses TRBV28 and TRBJ2-7; a possible D gene is TRBD1 (6 bases). CDR1 and CDR2 (germline): MDHEN, SYDVKM. There are 14 residues in the CDR3. V shed 6 bases and J shed 2 bases, with 14 bases lying between them.

This chain links TRBV6-1 with TRBJ2-7, with TRBD1 identical over 8 bases. With 6 bases clipped from V and 0 bases from J, the junction kept 7 bases outside the gene matches. From germline, CDR1 is MNHNS and CDR2 SASEGT. This CDR3 contains 15 residues. The CDR3 coding sequence is TGTGCCAGCAGAGGGACAGGTTTTAGCTCCTACGAGCAGTACTTC. It encodes CASRGTGFSSYEQYF.

This clonotype was picked up a small number of times. CDR3 protein: CASSQEPQRGTTDTQYF. For the CDR3, the DNA is TGCGCCAGCAGCCAAGAACCCCAGCGGGGGACCACAGATACGCAGTATTTT. The chain recombines TRBV4-3 with TRBJ2-3, with 8 nucleotides matching TRBD2. This CDR3 region has 17 residues. After removal of 0 bases from V and 2 bases from J, the junction contained 7 bases not matched to a gene. Germline CDR1 is LGHNA and CDR2 is YSLEER.

The rearrangement links TRBV10-3 to TRBJ1-2, with D uncertain. V gave up 5 bases and J gave up 7 bases, with 11 bases separating them. This CDR3 has 12 amino acids. From germline, CDR1 is ENHRY and CDR2 SYGVKD. CDR3 nucleotides: TGTGCCATCAGTACGGGGAGAGGTGGCTACACCTTC. It is translated as CAISTGRGGYTF.

The CDR3 DNA follows: TGTGCCATCAGTGAGTCGGGGACGGCGAACACTGAAGCTTTCTTT. It encodes CAISESGTANTEAFF. The chain joins TRBV10-3 to TRBJ1-1; TRBD1 is a possible D gene (5 bases). V lost 0 bases and J 1 base, leaving 9 bases between the germline ends. The CDR3 sequence is 15 residues long. CDR1 ENHRY and CDR2 SYGVKD come from the germline V gene.

This chain uses TRBV28 with TRBJ2-1; a weak D match, TRBD1 (5 bases). Germline V gene data show CDR1 as MDHEN and CDR2 as SYDVKM. The CDR3 extends over 16 amino acids. Trimming took off 0 bases at V and 0 bases at J, with 9 bases between the two ends. DNA for the CDR3: TGTGCCAGCAGTTTATGGGCAGGGATCTCCTACAATGAGCAGTTCTTC. Residues: CASSLWAGISYNEQFF.

This clonotype came up a few times. V is TRBV25-1 and J is TRBJ1-2, with a possible D match to TRBD1 (6 bases). The CDR3 totals 14 residues. Trimming took off 2 bases at V and 4 bases at J, with 11 bases between the two ends. Per the germline V gene, CDR1 is MGHDK and CDR2 is SYGVNS. CDR3 coding DNA: TGTGCCAGCAGTGAAACCGGGGGCACCTATGGCTACACCTTC. Translating it yields CASSETGGTYGYTF.

The rearrangement joins TRBV6-5 to TRBJ2-1; D is unresolved. This CDR3 is built from 12 residues. The ends were cut back, 6 bases at V and 10 bases at J, with 13 bases in the middle. CDR1 and CDR2 (germline): MNHEY, SVGAGI. The chain's CDR3 is CASSTQRAEQFF. The DNA of the CDR3 is TGTGCCAGCAGCACTCAAAGGGCAGAGCAGTTCTTC.

This clonotype was picked up a small number of times. The rearrangement links TRBV20-1 to TRBJ2-5, with 8 bases identical to TRBD1. CDR1 DFQATT and CDR2 SNEGSKA come from the germline V gene (reference sequence). Trimming removed 4 bases from V and 10 bases from J; junction bases left unmatched: 11. The CDR3 loop spans 13 amino acids. The CDR3: CSATDARGQGQYF. The CDR3 DNA is TGCAGTGCTACGGACGCCAGAGGACAGGGCCAGTACTTC.

The chain uses TRBV5-6 and TRBJ1-1; the D is unclear. The germline V gene encodes CDR1 SGHDT and CDR2 YYEEEE. The CDR3 covers 15 residues. V was pared by 4 bases and J by 7 bases, with 20 bases between. CDR3 amino acids: CASSRPLTSGFEAFF. CDR3 DNA: TGTGCCAGCAGCCGACCTTTGACATCCGGGTTTGAAGCTTTCTTT.

This clonotype was counted a few times. The gene calls are TRBV6-2 or TRBV6-3 and TRBJ2-7, with D possibly being TRBD2 (5 bases). The CDR3 extends over 17 amino acids. Germline V gene data show CDR1 as MNHEY and CDR2 as SVGEGT. V lost 5 bases and J 3 bases, leaving 23 bases between the germline ends. The CDR3 DNA follows: TGTGCCAGCAGTAAGACCTCCTTGGCTAGCTTCCGCTACGAGCAGTACTTC. Amino acids: CASSKTSLASFRYEQYF.

This clonotype has a handful of counts. The CDR3 DNA reads TGTGCCAGCAGCGTAGAGATGGGGGGACAGCCCCAGCATTTT. As protein: CASSVEMGGQPQHF. This sequence joins TRBV9 and TRBJ1-5; weak D call: TRBD1 (5 bases). This CDR3 is 14 amino acids long. The germline gives CDR1 SGDLS, CDR2 YYNGEE. Trimming cost V 0 bases and J 7 bases, with 11 bases left between them.

This clonotype was counted between two and nine times. V is TRBV10-3 and J is TRBJ2-1, with a possible D match to TRBD1 (6 bases). Per germline, CDR1 ENHRY and CDR2 SYGVKD. The CDR3 is 14 residues long. Trimming took 3 bases from V and 8 from J, leaving 14 bases between them. CDR3 sequence (DNA): TGTGCCATCAGTGAACAGGGCGTTTGGGATGAGCAGTTCTTC. This gives the protein CAISEQGVWDEQFF.

This clonotype was seen many times. The V gene is TRBV20-1, the J gene TRBJ2-7, with TRBD1 matching 8 bases. CDR1 is DFQATT, CDR2 SNEGSKA, per germline (reference sequence). This CDR3 region has 15 residues. V trimming: 7 bases; J trimming: 3 bases; junction bases outside the gene matches: 14. CDR3 protein: CSVTSRDRFSYEQYF. Here the CDR3 DNA reads TGCAGTGTTACGTCAAGGGACAGGTTTAGCTACGAGCAGTACTTC.

The chain recombines TRBV7-6 with TRBJ2-3, with D uncertain. V dropped 3 bases and J dropped 5 bases, with 6 bases sitting between them. CDR1 and CDR2 (germline): SGHVS, FNYEAQ. The CDR3 sequence is 12 residues long. CDR3 sequence: CASSFWKDTQYF. DNA for the CDR3: TGTGCCAGCAGCTTTTGGAAAGATACGCAGTATTTT.

V and J are TRBV5-1 and TRBJ2-2, with 11 bases matching TRBD2. The V gene end was trimmed by 4 bases and the J gene end by 5 bases; junction bases not matched to a gene: 7. The V gene's germline CDR1 is SGHRS and CDR2 YFSETQ. The CDR3 length is 16 residues. The CDR3 loop is CASSRTSGSRTGELFF. DNA for the CDR3: TGCGCCAGCAGCAGAACTAGCGGGAGTAGGACCGGGGAGCTGTTTTTT.

The rearrangement links TRBV5-6 to TRBJ1-6, with a possible D match to TRBD1 (6 bases). Trimming left V 3 bases short and J 7 bases short, with 14 bases between. In germline, CDR1 is SGHDT, CDR2 YYEEEE. CDR3 size: 15 residues. The CDR3 nucleotides are TGTGCCAGCAGCTCCCGCCAGGGGTGGAATTCACCCCTCCACTTT. It is translated as CASSSRQGWNSPLHF.